A single sample gave rise to the 25 T cell receptor beta chains below, sequenced in a study of tissue T cells after allogeneic stem cell transplantation. Assay used: immunoSEQ multiplex PCR; TCRdb lists only in-frame clones, some missing. Of about 50,000 clones detected, roughly 73% appear once; the ten largest clones hold roughly 0.7%. Sequencing was performed on sorted cells pooled from one or two spleens. The receptors here all came from a pool of C57BL/6 mice in good health.

As concerns this clone: The gene names given are mouse names. The CDR3 here is CASSSWDREGSDYTF. CDR3 bases read: TGTGCCAGCAGCTCCTGGGACAGGGAGGGCTCCGACTACACC. The chain employs TRBV4 and TRBJ1-2; 9 bases align to TRBD1. The read ends 1 residue early relative to the CDR3; the germline J gene fills the gap. Germline V gives CDR1 LGHDT, CDR2 YNNKQL (reference sequence). The CDR3 has 15 residues. V lost 4 bases to trimming and J lost 4 bases; unmatched junction nucleotides: 7.

Concerning this clone itself: Gene names are the mouse ones. The read ends 1 residue early relative to the CDR3; the germline J gene fills the gap. This sample also contains other DNA sequences that code for the same CDR3. The rearrangement joins TRBV4 to TRBJ2-4; D may be TRBD1 (6 bases). In germline, CDR1 is LGHDT, CDR2 YNNKQL (reference sequence). This CDR3 contains 14 residues. The V gene lost 6 bases and the J gene lost 0 bases, with 10 bases spanning the gap. The CDR3 reads CASSLQGSQNTLYF. CDR3 DNA (partial): TGTGCCAGCAGTCTACAGGGAAGTCAAAACACCTTGTAC.

Worth noting for this clone: Gene names are mouse gene names. The read ends 1 residue shy of where the CDR3 ends; the end is completed using the germline J gene. The V and J genes are TRBV3 and TRBJ2-7; 7 nucleotides agree with TRBD1. Germline loops: CDR1 SNHLY, CDR2 FYNGKV (reference sequence). V shed 4 bases and J 6 bases; nucleotides not matched to a gene: 6. The CDR3 sequence is 13 residues long. The CDR3 reads CASSSKTGSEQYF. The part of the CDR3 DNA that was read is TGTGCCAGCAGCTCAAAGACAGGGAGTGAACAGTAC.

In the case of this clone: The genes are named according to mouse. The sequence runs out 1 residue before the end of the CDR3; the remainder is reconstructed from the germline J gene. The chain has TRBV13-2 and TRBJ2-4; 13 bases match TRBD2. Trimming cost V 5 bases and J 0 bases; bases outside gene matches: 3. This CDR3 spans 16 amino acids. Per germline, CDR1 NNHNN and CDR2 SYGAGS (reference sequence). The sequenced CDR3 bases are TGTGCCAGCGGGGACTGGGGGGGCTCTAGTCAAAACACCTTGTAC. This gives the protein CASGDWGGSSQNTLY. From start to end, the CDR3 is CASGDWGGSSQNTLYF.

To note about this clone: Genes here carry mouse names. The read ends 1 residue before the CDR3 terminus; that terminus is restored from the germline J gene. The chain uses TRBV2 and TRBJ2-5; 9 nucleotides match TRBD1. CDR3 length equals 16 residues. Germline loops: CDR1 LGHNA, CDR2 YSYQKL. Germline trimming cut 3 bases from V and 6 bases from J; bases unmatched to any gene: 10. Partial CDR3 DNA: TGTGCCAGCAGCCATCCGGGACAGGGAATGGATGACACCCAGTAC. It encodes CASSHPGQGMDDTQY. The entire CDR3 sequence reads CASSHPGQGMDDTQYF.

As regards this clone: The genes and germline here are from mouse. The read terminates 1 residue before the CDR3 end, so the remaining end is supplied by the germline J gene. V usage is TRBV14 and J usage is TRBJ2-1; 9 bases are a match to TRBD1. The CDR3 contains 14 residues. Germline CDR1 is SGHDT and CDR2 is FRDEAV. V was clipped by 5 bases and J by 5 bases; unmatched bases: 5. The part of the CDR3 DNA that was read is TGTGCCAGCAGGCTCCGGGACAGGGATGCTGAGCAGTTC. It codes for CASRLRDRDAEQF. The CDR3, in full, reads CASRLRDRDAEQFF.

On this clone: Genes and germline come from the mouse. The CDR3 end falls 1 residue outside the read, so it is completed with the germline J gene. The chain is built from TRBV4 and TRBJ1-3, with unresolved D. Germline V CDR1 and CDR2: LGHDT, YNNKQL (reference sequence). The CDR3 sequence is 15 residues long. The V end was cut by 5 bases, the J end by 0 bases, with 11 bases between. The sequenced part of the CDR3 DNA is TGTGCCAGCAGCCCCGACACGTATTCTGGAAATACGCTCTAT. Its translation: CASSPDTYSGNTLY. The complete CDR3 sequence is CASSPDTYSGNTLYF.

Note on this clone: Gene names are mouse gene names. The read terminates 1 residue before the CDR3 end, so the remaining end is supplied by the germline J gene. This rearrangement joins TRBV14 to TRBJ1-5; 8 bases are a match to TRBD1. Germline V gene lookup returns CDR1 SGHDT and CDR2 FRDEAV. The CDR3 spans 14 residues. V gave up 3 bases and J gave up 3 bases; unmatched junction bases: 2. CDR3 DNA (partial): TGTGCCAGCAGTTCGCAGGGGGCCAACCAGGCTCCGCTT. The encoded protein is CASSSQGANQAPL. The complete CDR3 reads CASSSQGANQAPLF.

Comments on this clone: Genes and germline are mouse. The read falls 1 residue short of the CDR3 end, and the missing part is taken from the germline J gene. This sequence joins TRBV13-3 and TRBJ2-5; TRBD2 aligns across 12 bases. CDR1 is NNHDY, CDR2 SYVADS, per germline. The CDR3 spans 14 residues. The J segment lost 5 bases and the V segment lost 4 bases, leaving 2 bases of the junction unmatched. The sequenced CDR3 bases are TGTGCCAGCAGTCCGGGACTGGGGGGAGACACCCAGTAC. It specifies CASSPGLGGDTQY. The entire CDR3 reads CASSPGLGGDTQYF.

This clone was detected only a few times. Gene names and germline refer to mouse. The read ends 1 residue before the CDR3 terminus; that terminus is restored from the germline J gene. J is TRBJ2-7 and V is TRBV13-2, with D perhaps given as TRBD1 or TRBD2 (5 bases each). Germline V gives CDR1 NNHNN, CDR2 SYGAGS (reference sequence). With 2 bases removed from V and 3 bases from J, the gap between germline ends came to 6 bases. The length of the CDR3 is 12 residues. CDR3 in amino acids: CASGEGDYEQYF. The DNA read from the CDR3 is TGTGCCAGCGGTGAGGGGGACTATGAACAGTAC.

Note on this clone: Here the gene names and germline are mouse. Here the CDR3 reads CSSKNTGQLYF. The CDR3 DNA, read in part, is TGCTCCAGCAAAAACACCGGGCAGCTCTAC. The chain recombines TRBV23 with TRBJ2-2. The CDR3 end falls 1 residue outside the read, so it is completed with the germline J gene. There are 11 residues in the CDR3. Germline-derived CDR1 and CDR2 are KGHTA and FQNQQP. Full variable domain (rest looked up from reference TRBV23 and TRBJ2-2): DAAVTQKPRYLIKMKGQEAEMKCIPEKGHTAVFWYQQKQSKELKFLIYFQNQQPLDQIDMVKERFSAVCPSSSLCSLGIRTCEAEDSALYLCSSKNTGQLYFGEGSKLTVL.

Points on this clone: The gene symbols are mouse symbols. The CDR3 loop reads CASGDGEGAETLYF. CDR3 DNA (partial): TGTGCCAGCGGTGATGGGGAGGGTGCAGAAACGCTGTAT. This rearrangement joins TRBV13-2 to TRBJ2-3, with unresolved D. Coverage ceases 1 residue before the CDR3 finishes, and the germline J gene fills in the end. The CDR3 loop spans 14 amino acids. Germline V CDR1 and CDR2: NNHNN, SYGAGS (reference sequence). The ends were cut back, 0 bases at V and 1 base at J, with 6 bases in the middle.

A few counts support this clone. Genes here carry mouse names. The read halts 1 residue ahead of the CDR3 end, with the missing end drawn from the germline J gene. The chain carries TRBV20 and TRBJ2-7; D call uncertain. This CDR3 has 12 amino acids. Germline V gene lookup returns CDR1 GFQATS and CDR2 STVNSAI. V shed 1 base and J shed 4 bases, with 8 bases lying between them. Incomplete CDR3 DNA: TGTGGTGCTAGGGCACAGAAATATGAACAGTAC. The encoded protein is CGARAQKYEQY. In full, the CDR3 reads CGARAQKYEQYF.

Only a few counts were recorded for this clone. Gene names follow the mouse nomenclature. The missing CDR3 end, 1 residue past where the read stops, is filled in from the germline J gene. The chain is built from TRBV19 and TRBJ2-7, with TRBD2 matching over 12 bases. The germline V gene has CDR1 FNHDT and CDR2 SITEND (reference sequence). The trim removed 4 bases at V and 5 bases at J, leaving 1 base unmatched. This CDR3 region has 13 residues. The sequenced CDR3 bases are TGTGCCAGCAGTGGACTGGGGGGGAATGAACAGTAC. The encoded protein is CASSGLGGNEQY. The full-length CDR3 reads as CASSGLGGNEQYF.

This clone came up once. Gene and germline names: mouse. The read halts 1 residue ahead of the CDR3 end, with the missing end drawn from the germline J gene. The chain carries TRBV31 and TRBJ2-5; 9 nucleotides agree with TRBD1. This CDR3 comprises 16 residues. Looked up from germline, CDR1 is GKSSPN and CDR2 is SITVG. J was trimmed by 2 bases and V by 0 bases; bases with no gene match: 6. The CDR3: CAWSLGTGWGQDTQYF. Incomplete CDR3 DNA: TGTGCCTGGAGTCTAGGGACAGGGTGGGGCCAAGACACCCAGTAC.

This clone was seen a few times. Genes here carry mouse names. From the germline J gene comes the end of the CDR3, since the read stops 1 residue before it. Other DNA sequences in this sample translate to the same CDR3. This chain joins TRBV13-2 and TRBJ1-3; D may be TRBD1 (5 bases). Germline V gene data show CDR1 as NNHNN and CDR2 as SYGAGS (reference sequence). This CDR3 spans 14 amino acids. V lost 0 bases to trimming and J lost 4 bases, with 8 bases between them. The DNA read from the CDR3 is TGTGCCAGCGGTGATGCCAGGGTCGGAAATACGCTCTAT. It codes for CASGDARVGNTLY. The full CDR3 protein reads CASGDARVGNTLYF.

A note on this clone: The gene names here belong to mouse. The read ends 1 residue shy of where the CDR3 ends; the end is completed using the germline J gene. The rearrangement links TRBV16 to TRBJ2-4; tentatively, D is TRBD1 (6 bases). The CDR3 has 14 amino acids. Trimming removed 4 bases at V and 7 bases at J, with 15 bases between. The germline V gene encodes CDR1 SGHSA and CDR2 FRNQAP. The covered CDR3 bases are TGTGCAAGCAGCTCAACAGGGAGATTGGACACCTTGTAC. Translating gives CASSSTGRLDTLY. The full CDR3 protein reads CASSSTGRLDTLYF.

Details on this clone: Gene names and germline match the mouse. The read ends 1 residue before the CDR3 terminus; that terminus is restored from the germline J gene. The chain recombines TRBV14 with TRBJ2-1; 7 nucleotides align to TRBD1. Trimming took 3 bases from V and 2 from J; bases not matched to a gene: 2. The CDR3 length is 14 residues. CDR1 is SGHDT, CDR2 FRDEAV, per germline. The CDR3 loop reads CASSSGTDYAEQFF. The CDR3 bases that were read are TGTGCCAGCAGTTCCGGGACAGACTATGCTGAGCAGTTC.

For this clone: Here the gene names and germline are mouse. Read coverage stops 1 residue before the CDR3 terminus; the germline J gene supplies the remainder. The same CDR3 can be traced to other DNA sequences in this sample. The chain combines TRBV3 with TRBJ1-2; perhaps TRBD1 as D (5 bases). Germline lookup yields CDR1 SNHLY and CDR2 FYNGKV (reference sequence). V was clipped by 2 bases and J by 0 bases, with 7 bases between them. This CDR3 is built from 14 residues. Incomplete CDR3 DNA: TGTGCCAGCAGCTTACAGGGTGCAAACTCCGACTACACC. Translation: CASSLQGANSDYT. The whole CDR3 protein reads CASSLQGANSDYTF.

About this clone itself: Gene names denote mouse genes. The CDR3 is cut off 1 residue early in the read; its end comes from the germline J gene. The chain couples TRBV29 to TRBJ1-1; D ambiguous. The germline gives CDR1 MSHET, CDR2 SYDVDS. This CDR3 comprises 11 residues. Trimming took off 7 bases at V and 3 bases at J, with 6 bases between the two ends. The DNA read from the CDR3 is TGTGCTAGCATTACAGACACAGAAGTCTTC. It encodes CASITDTEVF. The whole CDR3 sequence is CASITDTEVFF.

A word on this clone: Genes and germline come from the mouse. The read ends 1 residue before the CDR3 terminus; that terminus is restored from the germline J gene. This sequence joins TRBV13-2 and TRBJ2-3, with TRBD2 matching 9 bases. The germline gives CDR1 NNHNN, CDR2 SYGAGS (reference sequence). V lost 4 bases to trimming and J lost 1 base; unmatched junction nucleotides: 4. The CDR3 is 15 residues long. CDR3 bases read: TGTGCCAGCGGTCCGGACTGGGGAGGTGCAGAAACGCTGTAT. This translates into CASGPDWGGAETLY. The full CDR3 protein reads CASGPDWGGAETLYF.

Remarks on this clone: Gene and germline names: mouse. The read ends 1 residue shy of where the CDR3 ends; the end is completed using the germline J gene. The chain uses TRBV20 and TRBJ1-3; D is unclear. Germline CDR1 is GFQATS and CDR2 is STVNSAI. V shed 3 bases and J shed 1 base, with 7 bases lying between them. The CDR3 is made up of 13 amino acids. The CDR3 loop reads CGASRGSGNTLYF. The part of the CDR3 DNA that was read is TGTGGTGCTAGCAGAGGGTCTGGAAATACGCTCTAT. The full variable domain, completed using reference TRBV20 and TRBJ1-3, is GALVYQYPRRTICKSGTSMRMECQAVGFQATSVAWYRQSPQKTFELIALSTVNSAIKYEQNFTQEKFPISHPNLSFSSMTVLNAYLEDRGLYLCGASRGSGNTLYFGEGSRLIVV.

On this clone: Gene labels here are mouse ones. The DNA ends 1 residue before the CDR3 does, and the rest of the CDR3 is filled in from the germline J gene. The chain recombines TRBV23 with TRBJ2-4; the D segment call TRBD2 is taken from the table without a DNA check. The germline V gene has CDR1 KGHTA and CDR2 FQNQQP. CDR3 length: 15 residues. The sequenced part of the CDR3 DNA is TGCTCCAGCAGACTGGGGGGCACTAGTCAAAACACCTTGTAC. This codes for CSSRLGGTSQNTLY. The CDR3, in full, reads CSSRLGGTSQNTLYF. Based on the CDR3 plus reference TRBV23 and TRBJ2-4, the full variable domain is DAAVTQKPRYLIKMKGQEAEMKCIPEKGHTAVFWYQQKQSKELKFLIYFQNQQPLDQIDMVKERFSAVCPSSSLCSLGIRTCEAEDSALYLCSSRLGGTSQNTLYFGAGTRLSVL.

Notes on this clone: Gene names and germline refer to mouse. The read comes to an end 1 residue before the CDR3 does, leaving the germline J gene to fill in the end. This chain uses TRBV14 with TRBJ2-5; 10 positions match TRBD2. There are 14 residues in the CDR3. With 4 bases clipped from V and 4 bases from J, the junction kept 3 bases outside the gene matches. The V gene's germline CDR1 is SGHDT and CDR2 FRDEAV. CDR3 DNA (partial): TGTGCCAGCAGTCCCGGGACTGGGGAAGACACCCAGTAC. Encoded protein: CASSPGTGEDTQY. Given in full, the CDR3 is CASSPGTGEDTQYF.

This clone appeared a few times. Gene names follow the mouse nomenclature. The DNA ends 1 residue before the CDR3 does, and the rest of the CDR3 is filled in from the germline J gene. The chain carries TRBV1 and TRBJ1-5, with TRBD1 as a possible D gene (6 bases). This CDR3 has 15 amino acids. The V end was cut by 6 bases, the J end by 0 bases, with 12 bases between. Per germline, CDR1 NSQYPW and CDR2 LRSPGD (reference sequence). The covered CDR3 bases are TGCACCTGCAGCTCACAGGGCTATAACAACCAGGCTCCGCTT. Protein: CTCSSQGYNNQAPL. The entire CDR3 protein is CTCSSQGYNNQAPLF.